One and the same sample provided the 13 T cell receptor beta chains below, sequenced in a study of blood T cell repertoires in COVID-19 (dated by TCRdb to about 2020). The library was produced with the immunoSEQ multiplex PCR assay. As stored in TCRdb, this immuneACCESS dataset retains in-frame rearrangements with V and J assigned. A fraction of the clones does not appear; measured against another copy, unresolved V genes explain less than half of the discrepancy, and the remainder lacks a known reason. The sample data list around 400,000 clones, and around 87% of these were observed just once. The ten largest clonotypes hold about 10% of the sample. Sequences were obtained from peripheral blood. The receptors stem from a woman in her thirties with COVID-19, enrolled during active disease.

The rearrangement joins TRBV5-1 to TRBJ2-1, with 9 nucleotides matching TRBD1. Germline CDR1 reads SGHRS; CDR2 reads YFSETQ. The CDR3 length is 14 residues. V lost 3 bases, J lost 5 bases, and 3 bases stayed unmatched. CDR3 protein: CASSSGTGHNEQFF. The DNA for the CDR3 is TGCGCCAGCAGCTCCGGGACAGGGCACAATGAGCAGTTCTTC.

This chain connects TRBV28 to TRBJ1-1; D is ambiguous. V was clipped by 6 bases and J by 8 bases, with 37 bases between them. The CDR3 has 20 amino acids. Germline CDR1 is MDHEN and CDR2 is SYDVKM. This CDR3 reads CASSPHFSFRIPQISLEAFF. The CDR3 nucleotides are TGTGCCAGCAGCCCGCACTTTTCCTTCAGGATACCCCAGATCTCGTTGGAAGCTTTCTTT.

This clone was detected only once. This chain connects TRBV4-2 to TRBJ2-7; 7 bases line up with TRBD2. CDR1 and CDR2 (germline): LGHNA, YNFKEQ. J gave up 1 base and V 3 bases, and 12 bases lay outside the gene matches. The CDR3 length is 17 residues. CDR3: CASSHSPAGDFSYEQYF. The CDR3 DNA reads TGTGCCAGCAGCCATTCCCCGGCGGGGGACTTTTCCTACGAGCAGTACTTC.

This chain joins TRBV10-2 and TRBJ2-3; no firm D call. Looked up from germline, CDR1 is WSHSY and CDR2 is SAAADI. Trimming cost V 7 bases and J 1 base, with 6 bases left between them. The CDR3 runs 12 residues. The CDR3 region is CASMAGTDTQYF. CDR3 nucleotides: TGCGCCAGCATGGCGGGCACAGATACGCAGTATTTT.

V and J are TRBV6-2 or TRBV6-3 and TRBJ2-7; D unresolved. Looked up from germline, CDR1 is MNHEY and CDR2 is SVGEGT. The CDR3 contains 14 residues. V was pared by 5 bases and J by 0 bases, with 11 bases between. The CDR3 nucleotides read TGTGCCAGCAGTGACTGGTTCAGCTCCTACGAGCAGTACTTC. Its protein product is CASSDWFSSYEQYF.

The rearrangement joins TRBV24-1 to TRBJ2-6; 7 bases agree with TRBD1. CDR3 length: 17 amino acids. V dropped 2 bases and J dropped 4; count of bases not matched to a gene: 7. Germline CDR1 reads KGHDR; CDR2 reads SFDVKD. DNA of the CDR3: TGTGCCACCAGTGATTATACACAGGGGTCGGGGGCCAACGTCCTGACTTTC. As protein: CATSDYTQGSGANVLTF.

The chain is built from TRBV18 and TRBJ1-1; 9 bases agree with TRBD1. CDR1 is KGHSH, CDR2 LQKENI, per germline. Losses at the gene ends were 1 base for V and 4 bases for J; bases not matched to a gene: 4. The CDR3 extends over 15 amino acids. Here the CDR3 reads CASSPQRGQGTEAFF. DNA of the CDR3: TGTGCCAGCTCACCACAACGGGGACAGGGCACTGAAGCTTTCTTT.

This clone showed up just a few times. V is TRBV5-8 and J is TRBJ2-1; 9 nucleotides agree with TRBD1. V was pared by 5 bases and J by 4 bases, with 1 base of the junction left unmatched. The CDR3 runs 13 residues. Germline assignment: CDR1 SGHTS and CDR2 YDEGEE. Written as DNA, the CDR3 is TGTGCCAGCAGAGGACAGGGGTACAATGAGCAGTTCTTC. It encodes CASRGQGYNEQFF.

V gene TRBV7-2 combines with J gene TRBJ2-3; TRBD2 is a possible D gene (5 bases). Trimming took 5 bases from V and 1 from J, leaving 13 bases between them. Germline V gene lookup returns CDR1 SGHTA and CDR2 FQGNSA. The CDR3 spans 15 residues. In DNA, the CDR3 is TGTGCCAGCAGCCGTAGCGCAGGTGGCACAGATACGCAGTATTTT. It translates to CASSRSAGGTDTQYF.

J is TRBJ2-4 and V is TRBV27; D is undetermined. This CDR3 has 14 residues. CDR1 is MNHEY, CDR2 SMNVEV, per germline (reference sequence). V lost 5 bases and J lost 4, with 12 bases in between. The CDR3 here is CASSPLSPKNIQYF. As DNA, the CDR3 is TGTGCCAGCAGTCCCCTGAGCCCGAAAAACATTCAGTACTTC.

The chain has TRBV4-2 and TRBJ2-1, with 15 nucleotides matching TRBD2. The CDR3 contains 16 residues. Trimming removed 4 bases from V and 8 bases from J; junction bases left unmatched: 6. Germline CDR1 reads LGHNA; CDR2 reads YNFKEQ. Written as DNA, the CDR3 is TGTGCCAGCAGCCTGGGACTAGCGGGAGGATACGATGAGCAGTTCTTC. Its translation: CASSLGLAGGYDEQFF.

The V call is TRBV5-4, the J call TRBJ2-5; 9 bases are shared with TRBD2. The germline V gene encodes CDR1 SGHNT and CDR2 YYREEE (reference sequence). The CDR3 covers 18 residues. Losses at the gene ends were 7 bases for V and 5 bases for J; bases not matched to a gene: 21. The CDR3, as DNA: TGTGCCAGCCGAAGGGAACTAGCGGGTGGCCTGCCGGGGGAGACCCAGTACTTC. Residues: CASRRELAGGLPGETQYF.

The genes are TRBV6-5 and TRBJ2-6; the D is unclear. Deletions cut 5 bases from V and 1 base from J, with 6 bases between. The germline gives CDR1 MNHEY, CDR2 SVGAGI. The CDR3 has 14 residues. The DNA for the CDR3 is TGTGCCAGCAGTCCCCGGTCTGGGGCCAACGTCCTGACTTTC. Translation: CASSPRSGANVLTF.